The next 27 T cell receptor beta chains were all read from a single sample in a study of shared clonotypes between healthy human individuals. Clones were sequenced by immunoSEQ multiplex PCR, and TCRdb holds only the in-frame ones, with some missing. The sample holds 450,000 to 550,000 clones, less than 85% seen once. Input material: PBMCs. Every receptor here comes from a woman between 40 and 50 years old in good health. Some clones in this sample may be carry-over from other donors' samples.

The genes are TRBV28 and TRBJ2-3; TRBD1 is a possible D gene (6 bases). V was cut by 7 bases and J by 1 base, with 15 bases left in between. Per the germline V gene, CDR1 is MDHEN and CDR2 is SYDVKM. CDR3 length: 15 amino acids. CDR3 coding DNA: TGTGCCAGCACCACGACAGGCGCGGGCACAGATACGCAGTATTTT. Translation gives CASTTTGAGTDTQYF.

V and J are TRBV19 and TRBJ1-6, with a tentative D call TRBD1 (6 bases). The germline gives CDR1 LNHDA, CDR2 SQIVND (reference sequence). V was cut by 5 bases and J by 5 bases, with 10 bases left in between. The CDR3 has 14 residues. CDR3 loop: CASSVRGNNSPLHF. The CDR3 region has the DNA TGTGCCAGTAGTGTCAGGGGTAATAATTCACCCCTCCACTTT.

The count of this clone is one. The chain combines TRBV7-8 with TRBJ2-1; D uncertain. The CDR3 loop spans 11 amino acids. CDR1 SGHVS and CDR2 FQNEAQ come from the germline V gene. Trimming removed 0 bases at V and 9 bases at J, with 3 bases between. The CDR3 sequence is CASSLAVEQFF. The DNA of the CDR3 is TGTGCCAGCAGCTTAGCGGTTGAGCAGTTCTTC.

The chain employs TRBV27 and TRBJ1-4; D gene ambiguous. Deletions cut 3 bases from V and 4 bases from J, with 18 bases between. Germline V CDR1 and CDR2: MNHEY, SMNVEV (reference sequence). This CDR3 spans 17 amino acids. The CDR3 region is CASSFHGGPGFNEKLFF. Here the CDR3 DNA reads TGTGCCAGCAGTTTCCACGGAGGGCCGGGTTTTAATGAAAAACTGTTTTTT.

As regards this clone: One end of the junction fails to match germline, which may point to a read error. The rearrangement links TRBV7-3 to TRBJ2-1; D possibly corresponds to TRBD1 (5 bases). Germline-derived CDR1 and CDR2 are SGHTA and FQGTGA. The CDR3 covers 14 residues. CDR3 DNA sequence: TGTGCCAGCAGCCTAACAGGCCCCTACAATGAGCAGTTCTTC. Its translation is CASSLTGPYNEQFF.

This clone has just a few counts. The chain employs TRBV19 and TRBJ1-5, with a tentative D call TRBD1 (5 bases). This CDR3 has 13 residues. Between the trimmed V and J ends, which lost 5 bases and 4 bases, there was a span of 9 bases. Germline V gene lookup returns CDR1 LNHDA and CDR2 SQIVND (reference sequence). CDR3: CASSLGPNQPQHF. DNA of the CDR3: TGTGCCAGTAGTTTGGGGCCAAATCAGCCCCAGCATTTT.

This clone has just a few counts. V is TRBV11-2 and J is TRBJ1-1; D is unclear. V lost 3 bases, J lost 0 bases, and 8 bases lay in between. The CDR3 consists of 14 residues. Germline V gene lookup returns CDR1 SGHAT and CDR2 FQNNGV. CDR3 DNA sequence: TGTGCCAGCAGCTTCGGGATGTTGAACACTGAAGCTTTCTTT. Translation gives CASSFGMLNTEAFF.

The V gene is TRBV10-3, the J gene TRBJ1-2; 7 positions match TRBD1. Germline V gives CDR1 ENHRY, CDR2 SYGVKD. The V gene end was trimmed by 6 bases and the J gene end by 3 bases; junction bases not matched to a gene: 4. The CDR3 runs 13 residues. Written as DNA, the CDR3 is TGTGCCATCAGGAACGGACAGGACTATGGCTACACCTTC. Translation gives CAIRNGQDYGYTF.

This chain joins TRBV10-2 and TRBJ2-1, with 12 bases that match TRBD2. From germline, CDR1 is WSHSY and CDR2 SAAADI. The CDR3 is 18 amino acids. The junction had 7 bases not matched to a gene; V was cut back by 0 bases and J by 4 bases. The CDR3 loop reads CASSESLAGGPGYNEQFF. CDR3 nucleotide sequence: TGCGCCAGCAGTGAGTCCCTAGCGGGAGGGCCGGGGTACAATGAGCAGTTCTTC.

V and J are TRBV6-5 and TRBJ2-1, with 8 bases matching TRBD2. Trimming took 0 bases from V and 15 from J; bases not matched to a gene: 7. The CDR3 covers 13 residues. Germline CDR1 is MNHEY and CDR2 is SVGAGI. The CDR3 DNA is TGTGCCAGCAGTTACTCGCTGAGCGGGAGTAGGTTCTTC. Its protein product is CASSYSLSGSRFF.

This clone was found a few times. The CDR3 spells CAISEWRESYGYTF. The CDR3 DNA is TGTGCCATCAGTGAGTGGAGGGAGTCCTATGGCTACACCTTC. V is TRBV10-3 and J is TRBJ1-2; D unresolved. Looked up from germline, CDR1 is ENHRY and CDR2 is SYGVKD. V lost 1 base and J lost 4, with 10 bases in between. This CDR3 spans 14 amino acids.

The chain is built from TRBV7-6 and TRBJ2-1; D not resolved. Trimming left V 5 bases short and J 6 bases short, with 20 bases between. The length of the CDR3 is 16 residues. The germline CDR1 and CDR2 sequences are SGHVS and FNYEAQ. The CDR3 loop reads CASSPRLTFQANEQFF. The CDR3 DNA reads TGTGCCAGCAGCCCTCGACTGACTTTTCAAGCCAATGAGCAGTTCTTC.

The chain employs TRBV7-3 and TRBJ2-2, with 8 bases identical to TRBD2. The CDR3 is 13 amino acids. Unmatched junction bases numbered 3, after V lost 5 bases and J lost 7 bases. The germline V gene encodes CDR1 SGHTA and CDR2 FQGTGA. In DNA form, the CDR3 reads TGTGCCAGCAGCACTAGCGGAATCGGGGAGCTGTTTTTT. Translation gives CASSTSGIGELFF. Drawing the rest from reference TRBV7-3 and TRBJ2-2, the complete variable domain is GAGVSQTPSNKVTEKGKYVELRCDPISGHTALYWYRQSLGQGPEFLIYFQGTGAADDSGLPNDRFFAVRPEGSVSTLKIQRTERGDSAVYLCASSTSGIGELFFGEGSRLTVL.

This chain joins TRBV27 and TRBJ1-1, with 10 bases that match TRBD1. The CDR3 has 14 amino acids. With V trimmed by 5 bases and J by 1 base, 1 base remained unmatched. Germline V CDR1 and CDR2: MNHEY, SMNVEV (reference sequence). The CDR3 reads CASSRDRGNTEAFF. The CDR3 nucleotides are TGTGCCAGCAGTCGGGACAGGGGGAACACTGAAGCTTTCTTT.

The chain recombines TRBV6-5 with TRBJ2-6; D is possibly TRBD2 (6 bases). CDR1 and CDR2 (germline): MNHEY, SVGAGI. V lost 10 bases and J 2 bases, leaving 15 bases between the germline ends. This CDR3 is built from 15 residues. CDR3 nucleotide sequence: TGTGCCACTAAGCGGACGGGGGCTGGGGCCAACGTCCTGACTTTC. Amino acids: CATKRTGAGANVLTF.

This rearrangement joins TRBV15 to TRBJ2-6; D might be TRBD1 (6 bases). Looked up from germline, CDR1 is LNHNV and CDR2 is YYDKDF (reference sequence). There are 16 residues in the CDR3. Deletions cut 1 base from V and 4 bases from J, with 11 bases between. The CDR3 reads CATSRAQGTGANVLTF. The CDR3 DNA follows: TGTGCCACCAGCAGAGCACAGGGTACCGGGGCCAACGTCCTGACTTTC.

The table lists this clone with a few counts. The chain has TRBV25-1 and TRBJ1-1; D possibly corresponds to TRBD1 (6 bases). The germline V and J ends were trimmed by 6 bases and 7 bases, with 12 bases remaining between them. The germline V gene encodes CDR1 MGHDK and CDR2 SYGVNS. This CDR3 contains 12 residues. The CDR3 bases are TGTGCCAGCAGGACCCAGGGGTTTGAAGCTTTCTTT. This translates into CASRTQGFEAFF.

This chain links TRBV4-3 with TRBJ2-1, with 7 bases aligning to TRBD2. The CDR3 contains 15 residues. Germline V gene sequence: CDR1 LGHNA, CDR2 YSLEER. Trimming cost V 1 base and J 5 bases; bases outside gene matches: 5. The CDR3 region is CASSQVRGVHNEQFF. In DNA form, the CDR3 reads TGCGCCAGCAGCCAAGTACGGGGGGTCCACAATGAGCAGTTCTTC.

CDR3 amino acids: CAMRSSGFWDGYTF. The CDR3 nucleotides are TGTGCCATGAGGTCTTCGGGATTCTGGGATGGCTACACCTTC. The rearrangement joins TRBV10-3 to TRBJ1-2, with no clear D. Trimming took 9 bases from V and 6 from J, leaving 20 bases between them. This CDR3 comprises 14 residues. Looked up from germline, CDR1 is ENHRY and CDR2 is SYGVKD.

The chain has TRBV25-1 and TRBJ1-2, with TRBD1 as a possible D gene (6 bases). This CDR3 comprises 13 residues. With 8 bases removed from V and 2 bases from J, the gap between germline ends came to 12 bases. Germline V gene data show CDR1 as MGHDK and CDR2 as SYGVNS. CDR3 nucleotides: TGTGCCAGCCGCCGGGACATGAACTATGGCTACACCTTC. The encoded protein is CASRRDMNYGYTF.

This chain connects TRBV28 to TRBJ2-2; tentative D call: TRBD1 (5 bases). V gave up 6 bases and J gave up 4 bases, with 9 bases separating them. The CDR3 loop spans 13 amino acids. Germline V lookup: CDR1 MDHEN, CDR2 SYDVKM. CDR3 in amino acids: CASSTDSTGELFF. The CDR3, as DNA: TGTGCCAGCAGCACCGACAGCACCGGGGAGCTGTTTTTT.

The chain employs TRBV9 and TRBJ2-7; D possibly matches TRBD1 or TRBD2 (5 bases each). Germline CDR1 reads SGDLS; CDR2 reads YYNGEE. Deletions cut 0 bases from V and 2 bases from J, with 9 bases between. CDR3 length equals 14 residues. CDR3 coding DNA: TGTGCCAGCAGCGTAGATGTGGGGGCCTACGAGCAGTACTTC. It is translated as CASSVDVGAYEQYF.

Only a few counts were recorded for this clone. The rearrangement uses TRBV5-1 and TRBJ2-2; TRBD1 agrees at 7 bases. J lost 6 bases, V lost 2 bases, and 13 bases had no gene match. This CDR3 comprises 17 residues. CDR1 is SGHRS and CDR2 is YFSETQ in the germline V gene. The CDR3 nucleotides are TGCGCCAGCAGCTTTTATAGGACAGGACGTGGGGCCGGGGAGCTGTTTTTT. This sequence encodes CASSFYRTGRGAGELFF.

This chain uses TRBV6-5 with TRBJ2-7; TRBD2 is a possible D gene (6 bases). CDR1 and CDR2 from the germline V gene are MNHEY and SVGAGI. V lost 0 bases and J 3 bases, leaving 12 bases between the germline ends. This CDR3 has 15 amino acids. In DNA, the CDR3 is TGTGCCAGCAGTTACTCGTTCGGGAGTGGCTACGAGCAGTACTTC. Translated, it gives CASSYSFGSGYEQYF.

The table lists this clone with many counts. This chain connects TRBV7-8 to TRBJ2-1, with 9 nucleotides matching TRBD2. CDR1 SGHVS and CDR2 FQNEAQ come from the germline V gene. The CDR3 runs to 15 residues. V was pared by 7 bases and J by 3 bases, with 7 bases of the junction left unmatched. In DNA, the CDR3 is TGTGCCAGCAACCCTAGCGGGATACTCTACAATGAGCAGTTCTTC. Encoded protein: CASNPSGILYNEQFF.

The J gene is TRBJ1-1, the V gene TRBV7-2; D remains unclear. Germline V lookup: CDR1 SGHTA, CDR2 FQGNSA. With 0 bases removed from V and 3 bases from J, the gap between germline ends came to 11 bases. The CDR3 totals 15 residues. The CDR3 region is CASSLASGRDTEAFF. CDR3 sequence (DNA): TGTGCCAGCAGCTTAGCGTCCGGCCGGGACACTGAAGCTTTCTTT.

V gene TRBV6-1 combines with J gene TRBJ2-5; perhaps TRBD2 as D (5 bases). Germline values: CDR1 MNHNS, CDR2 SASEGT. The V end lost 6 bases, the J end lost 1 base, and 12 bases lay between the germline ends. The CDR3 covers 14 residues. The CDR3 nucleotides are TGTGCCAGCAGCCGTACTAGAACCCAAGAGACCCAGTACTTC. This translates into CASSRTRTQETQYF.